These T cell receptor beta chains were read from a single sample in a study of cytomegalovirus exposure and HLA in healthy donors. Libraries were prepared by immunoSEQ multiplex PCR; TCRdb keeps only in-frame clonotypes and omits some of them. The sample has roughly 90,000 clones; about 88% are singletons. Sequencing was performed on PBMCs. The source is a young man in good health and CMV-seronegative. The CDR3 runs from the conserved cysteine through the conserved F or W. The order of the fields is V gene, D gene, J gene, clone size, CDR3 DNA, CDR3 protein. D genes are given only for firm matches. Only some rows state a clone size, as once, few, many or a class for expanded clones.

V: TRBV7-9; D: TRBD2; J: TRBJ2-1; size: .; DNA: TGTGCCAGCAGCTTACCCGAGACTAGCGGGATTGGGGAGCAGTTCTTC; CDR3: CASSLPETSGIGEQFF
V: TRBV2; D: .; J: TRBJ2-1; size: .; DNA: TGTGCCAGCGCGGATGAAAACTACAATGAGCAGTTCTTC; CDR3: CASADENYNEQFF
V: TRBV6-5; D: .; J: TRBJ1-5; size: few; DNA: TGTGCCAGCAGTAAGAGAGTGAATCAGCCCCAGCATTTT; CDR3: CASSKRVNQPQHF
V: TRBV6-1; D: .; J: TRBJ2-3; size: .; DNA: TGTGCCAGCAGTGAAGCATACAGGGAAACGCAGTATTTT; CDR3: CASSEAYRETQYF
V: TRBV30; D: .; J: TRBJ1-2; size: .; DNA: TGTGCCTGGAGGAAAGTAGTCTATGGCTACACCTTC; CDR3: CAWRKVVYGYTF
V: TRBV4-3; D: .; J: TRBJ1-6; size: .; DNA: TGCGCCAGCAGCACTTCACGAACCAATTCACCCCTCCACTTT; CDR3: CASSTSRTNSPLHF
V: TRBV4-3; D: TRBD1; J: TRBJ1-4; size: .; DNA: TGCGCCAGCAGCCGAGGGACAGCTGCTCCTAATGAAAAACTGTTTTTT; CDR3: CASSRGTAAPNEKLFF
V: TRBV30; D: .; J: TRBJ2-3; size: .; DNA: TGTGCCTGGAGCGGCCCGAGACAGGCGAGGACAGATACGCAGTATTTT; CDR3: CAWSGPRQARTDTQYF
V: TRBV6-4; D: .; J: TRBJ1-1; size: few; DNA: TGTGCCAGCAGTGTCGGGGTAGGTAGGATCACTGAAGCTTTCTTT; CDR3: CASSVGVGRITEAFF
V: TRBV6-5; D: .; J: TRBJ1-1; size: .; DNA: TGTGCCAGCAGTTACTCGAGGGGACAGAACACTGAAGCTTTCTTT; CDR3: CASSYSRGQNTEAFF
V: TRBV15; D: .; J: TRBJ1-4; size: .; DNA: TGTGCCACCAGCAGAGGACAGGTCTCTGCAACTAATGAAAAACTGTTTTTT; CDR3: CATSRGQVSATNEKLFF
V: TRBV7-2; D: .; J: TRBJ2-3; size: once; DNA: TGTGCCAGCAGCTTTCGGAGCGGCTACACAGATACGCAGTATTTT; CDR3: CASSFRSGYTDTQYF
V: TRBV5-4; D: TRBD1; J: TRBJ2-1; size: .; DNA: TGTGCCAGCAGCTTAGGACAGGGGAACGATGAGCAGTTCTTC; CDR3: CASSLGQGNDEQFF
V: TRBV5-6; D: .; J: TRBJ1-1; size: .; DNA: TGTGCCAGCAGCTTGTCGGACATGCCGAACACTGAAGCTTTCTTT; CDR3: CASSLSDMPNTEAFF
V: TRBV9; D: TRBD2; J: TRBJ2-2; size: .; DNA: TGTGCCAGCAGCGTAGGCGGGAGGGGCACCGGGGAGCTGTTTTTT; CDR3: CASSVGGRGTGELFF
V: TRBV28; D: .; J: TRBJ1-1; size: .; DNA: TGTGCCGCAACTGAAAACACTGAAGCTTTCTTT; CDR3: CAATENTEAFF
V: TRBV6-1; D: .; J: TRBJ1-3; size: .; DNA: TGTGCCAGCGGTGGGCGAGTGGGGCCCTCTGGAAACACCATATATTTT; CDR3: CASGGRVGPSGNTIYF
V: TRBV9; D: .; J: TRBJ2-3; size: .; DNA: TGTGCCAGCAGCATGTATAGCGGAGTTAGCACAGATACGCAGTATTTT; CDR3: CASSMYSGVSTDTQYF
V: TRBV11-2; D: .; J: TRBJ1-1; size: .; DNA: TGTGCCAGTCCCTCGTTCACTGAAGCTTTCTTT; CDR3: CASPSFTEAFF
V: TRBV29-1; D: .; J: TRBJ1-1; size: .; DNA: TGCAGCGTTGGCGGCGGGAACACTGAAGCTTTCTTT; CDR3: CSVGGGNTEAFF
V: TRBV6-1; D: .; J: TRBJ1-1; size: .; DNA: TGTGCCAGCAATCAAGGGGAAAGAGCGAACACTGAAGCTTTCTTT; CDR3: CASNQGERANTEAFF
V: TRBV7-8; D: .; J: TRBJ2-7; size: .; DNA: TGTGCCAGCAGCCCGGCGAGGGAAGGAGACGAGCAGTACTTC; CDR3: CASSPAREGDEQYF
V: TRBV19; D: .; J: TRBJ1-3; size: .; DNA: TGTGCCAGTAGTCTGACAGGATACTCTGGAAACACCATATATTTT; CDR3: CASSLTGYSGNTIYF
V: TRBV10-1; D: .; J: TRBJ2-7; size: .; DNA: TGCGCCAGCAGTGAGGATTCAAGCGGCCATTACGAGCAGTACTTC; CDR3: CASSEDSSGHYEQYF
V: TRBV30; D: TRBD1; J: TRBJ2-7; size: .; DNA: TGTGCCTGGAGAGGCGGGACAGGCACCTACGAGCAGTACTTC; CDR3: CAWRGGTGTYEQYF
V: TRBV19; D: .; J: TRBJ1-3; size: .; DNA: TGTGCCAGTAGTATGTATGGGAGCTCGGGAAACACCATATATTTT; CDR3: CASSMYGSSGNTIYF
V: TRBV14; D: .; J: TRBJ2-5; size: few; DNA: TGTGCCAGCAGTGGGGGGATCCAAGAGACCCAGTACTTC; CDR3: CASSGGIQETQYF
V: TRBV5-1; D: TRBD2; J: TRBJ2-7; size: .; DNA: TGCGCCAGCAGCTGGAGGACTAGCGGGCCCTACGAGCAGTACTTC; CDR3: CASSWRTSGPYEQYF
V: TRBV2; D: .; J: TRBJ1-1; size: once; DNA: TGTGCCAGCAGTGGGGCAGACGTGGGGAACACTGAAGCTTTCTTT; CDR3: CASSGADVGNTEAFF
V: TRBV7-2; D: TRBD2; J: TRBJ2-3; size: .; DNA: TGTGCCAGCAGCTCCACTAGCGGCACAGATACGCAGTATTTT; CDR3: CASSSTSGTDTQYF
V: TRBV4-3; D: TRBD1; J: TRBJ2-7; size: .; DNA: TGCGCCAGCAGCCAGGGACAGGGGGCCTCCTACGAGCAGTACTTC; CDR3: CASSQGQGASYEQYF
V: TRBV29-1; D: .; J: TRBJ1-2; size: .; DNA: TGCAGCGTTGAAGATCTACGGAGAGGGGGCTACACCTTC; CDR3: CSVEDLRRGGYTF
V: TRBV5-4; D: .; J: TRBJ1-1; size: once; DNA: TGTGCCAGCACCCCCGGGGGGGCCCGGAACACTGAAGCTTTCTTT; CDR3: CASTPGGARNTEAFF
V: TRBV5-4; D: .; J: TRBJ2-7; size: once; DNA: TGTGCCAGCAGCTTGAGGCGGGGCGAGAACTCCTACGAGCAGTACTTC; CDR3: CASSLRRGENSYEQYF
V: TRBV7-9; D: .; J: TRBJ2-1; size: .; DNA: TGTGCCAGCAGCTCGCAGGGTTACAATGAGCAGTTCTTC; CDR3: CASSSQGYNEQFF
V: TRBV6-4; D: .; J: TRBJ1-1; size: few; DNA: TGTGCCAGCAGTGTCTCGGGGGGGGGAAGCACTGAAGCTTTCTTT; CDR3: CASSVSGGGSTEAFF
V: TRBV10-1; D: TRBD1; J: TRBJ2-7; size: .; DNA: TGCGCCAGCAGTGAGTGGACAGGCTACTCCTACGAGCAGTACTTC; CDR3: CASSEWTGYSYEQYF
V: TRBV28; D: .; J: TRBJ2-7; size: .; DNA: TGTGCCAGCAGTTTAGGCAGAACAGGGAATTGGGCCTACTACGAGCAGTACTTC; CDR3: CASSLGRTGNWAYYEQYF
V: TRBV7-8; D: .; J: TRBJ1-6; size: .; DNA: TGTGCCAGCAGCTCCCTGATGGGGCGTGGGGCCCTCCACTTT; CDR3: CASSSLMGRGALHF
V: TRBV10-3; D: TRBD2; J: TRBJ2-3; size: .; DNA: TGTGCCATCAGTGGAAAGCGGACTAGCGGGAGTAAAGAGGGGACAGATACGCAGTATTTT; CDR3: CAISGKRTSGSKEGTDTQYF
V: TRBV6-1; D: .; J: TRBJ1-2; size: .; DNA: TGTGCCAGCAGTGACCGGGAATGGGATGGCTACACCTTC; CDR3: CASSDREWDGYTF
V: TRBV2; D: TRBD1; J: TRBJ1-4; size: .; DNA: TGTGCCAGCAGTGCCACCGGGACAGGGGGAAGATCTCTCGAAAAACTGTTTTTT; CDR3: CASSATGTGGRSLEKLFF
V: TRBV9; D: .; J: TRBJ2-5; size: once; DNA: TGTGCCAGCAGCCCCCTTTCGGCAGGCCGGGAGACCCAGTACTTC; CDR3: CASSPLSAGRETQYF
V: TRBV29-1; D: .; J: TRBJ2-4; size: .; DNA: TGCAGCGTTGTAAGCTTGGGGGGTTACAACATTCAGTACTTC; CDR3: CSVVSLGGYNIQYF
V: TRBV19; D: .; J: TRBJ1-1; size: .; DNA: TGTGCCAGTAGTATGGGGGGGAACACTGAAGCTTTCTTT; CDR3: CASSMGGNTEAFF
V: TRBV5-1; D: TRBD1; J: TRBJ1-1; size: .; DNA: TGCGCCAGCAGCCCATGGGGACAGGGGGTGACTGAAGCTTTCTTT; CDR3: CASSPWGQGVTEAFF
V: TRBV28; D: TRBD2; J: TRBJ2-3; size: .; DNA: TGTGCCAGCAGTTTTACTAGCGGGGGGACAGATACGCAGTATTTT; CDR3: CASSFTSGGTDTQYF
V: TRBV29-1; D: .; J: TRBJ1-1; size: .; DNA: TGCAGCTCCAGGTCCAGGGACACTGAAGCTTTCTTT; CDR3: CSSRSRDTEAFF
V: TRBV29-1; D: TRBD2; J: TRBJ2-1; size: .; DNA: TGCAGCGTTGGGGGACTAGCGGGAACCTACAATGAGCAGTTCTTC; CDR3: CSVGGLAGTYNEQFF
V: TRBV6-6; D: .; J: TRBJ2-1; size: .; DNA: TGTGCCAGCAGTTACCCGATCTTACTGGAGCAGTTCTTC; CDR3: CASSYPILLEQFF
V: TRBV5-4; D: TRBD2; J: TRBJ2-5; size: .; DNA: TGTGCCAGCAGCTTGGTTCTCGGCGGGAGGGCAGGGGAGACCCAGTACTTC; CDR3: CASSLVLGGRAGETQYF
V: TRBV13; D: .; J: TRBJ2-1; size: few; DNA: TGTGCCAGCAGCTTAATGGGGGCCTCCTACAATGAGCAGTTCTTC; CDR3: CASSLMGASYNEQFF